The TCR beta chain under discussion was sequenced for a study of identical twins. The CDR3 totals 15 residues. The J segment lost 3 bases and the V segment lost 4 bases, leaving 7 bases of the junction unmatched. Looked up from germline, CDR1 is DFQATT and CDR2 is SNEGSKA (reference sequence). TCRdb reprocessed the 5' RACE reads with MiXCR, giving one entry per CDR3 protein. The repertoire includes a few hundred thousand distinct CDR3 sequences, roughly a tenth of them detected once, and approximately 11% sits in the top ten. This clonotype has a handful of counts. Sequences were obtained from memory T cells sorted from blood. The sequence was obtained from a man aged 45-65 years in good health. The chain combines TRBV20-1 with TRBJ2-4, with 9 bases aligning to TRBD2. The CDR3 loop is CSAIQLAGNKNIQYF. CDR3 nucleotides: TGCAGTGCTATTCAGCTAGCGGGGAACAAAAACATTCAGTACTTC.